This section outlines one TCR beta chain sequence together with its context. The sample belongs to a study of blood T cells in healthy people across ages. The CDR3 runs 14 residues. V lost 3 bases and J 2 bases, leaving 13 bases between the germline ends. Germline V gene sequence: CDR1 DFQATT, CDR2 SNEGSKA (reference sequence). It was with a sample-barcoded 5' primer and a J-beta primer mix that a second PCR of about 6 to 12 cycles was run. TCRdb itself ran the 5' RACE reads through MiXCR, one entry per CDR3 protein. Here the sample spans approximately 670,000 distinct CDR3 sequences, around 38% being singletons.

Source material: blood. This receptor was taken from an elderly man in good health. The rearrangement uses TRBV20-1 and TRBJ1-1; D is undetermined. CDR3 nucleotides: TGCAGTGCTAGGCTGATAGCTACTAACACTGAAGCTTTCTTT. Its protein product is CSARLIATNTEAFF.